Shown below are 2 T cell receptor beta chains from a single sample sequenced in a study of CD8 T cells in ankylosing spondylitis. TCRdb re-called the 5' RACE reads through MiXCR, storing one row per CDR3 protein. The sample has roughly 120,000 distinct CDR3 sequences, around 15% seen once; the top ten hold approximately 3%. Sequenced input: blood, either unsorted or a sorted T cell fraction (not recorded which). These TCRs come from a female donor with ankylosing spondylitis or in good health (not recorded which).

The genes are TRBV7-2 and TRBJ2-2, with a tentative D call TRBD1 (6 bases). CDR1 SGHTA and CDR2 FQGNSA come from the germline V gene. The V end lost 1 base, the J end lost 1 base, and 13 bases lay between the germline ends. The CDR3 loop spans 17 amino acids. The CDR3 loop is CASSLGLKDRNTGELFF. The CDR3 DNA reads TGTGCCAGCAGCTTAGGATTAAAGGACAGGAACACCGGGGAGCTGTTTTTT.

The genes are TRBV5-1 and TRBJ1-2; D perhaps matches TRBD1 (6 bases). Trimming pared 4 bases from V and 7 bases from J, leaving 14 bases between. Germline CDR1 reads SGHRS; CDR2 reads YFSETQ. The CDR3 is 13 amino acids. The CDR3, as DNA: TGCGCCAGCAGCACAAAGACAGGTTTTGGCTACACCTTC. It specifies CASSTKTGFGYTF.